This passage covers 7 T cell receptor beta chains from one sample sequenced in a study of T-cell reconstitution after alpha-beta-depleted transplantation in children. Preparation of the TCRbeta library was carried out with unique molecular identifiers. One entry per CDR3 protein results from TCRdb running MiXCR on the PCR reads. The sample yields 17,000 or so distinct CDR3 sequences, under 15% seen once. The sample in question was PBMCs, mostly from graft donor cells, obtained 180 days after TCRalphabeta/CD19-depleted stem cell transplant. The receptor source for this set is a boy under two years old who had a stem cell transplant for Wiskott-Aldrich syndrome, so the T cells may come from the graft donor.

This clonotype occurred many times. The chain couples TRBV29-1 to TRBJ1-1; D might be TRBD1 (6 bases). CDR3 size: 13 residues. V lost 0 bases and J 9 bases, leaving 14 bases between the germline ends. The germline V gene has CDR1 SQVTM and CDR2 ANQGSEA. The CDR3 region has the DNA TGCAGCGTTGAAGATCCCAGGGGAGATCAAGCTTTCTTT. Amino acids: CSVEDPRGDQAFF.

The chain uses TRBV3-1 and TRBJ1-1; 7 positions match TRBD1. CDR1 is LGHDT, CDR2 YNNKEL, per germline (reference sequence). This CDR3 has 13 amino acids. V lost 4 bases, J lost 6 bases, and 5 bases stayed unmatched. CDR3 coding DNA: TGTGCCAGCAGCCGTGACAGGGACCCTGAAGCTTTCTTT. This encodes CASSRDRDPEAFF.

This clonotype was observed at least ten times. The chain couples TRBV4-2 to TRBJ2-1; perhaps TRBD2 as D (6 bases). V gave up 4 bases and J gave up 7 bases, with 8 bases separating them. The CDR3 runs 12 residues. CDR1 LGHNA and CDR2 YNFKEQ come from the germline V gene. The CDR3 DNA sequence: TGTGCCAGCAGCCCTGGAGGGAATGAGCAGTTCTTC. Its translation: CASSPGGNEQFF.

This clonotype was counted many times. The chain is built from TRBV4-3 and TRBJ1-1; D not resolved. CDR1 is LGHNA, CDR2 YSLEER, per germline. This CDR3 is 13 amino acids long. V lost 0 bases, J lost 5 bases, and 7 bases lay in between. The CDR3, as DNA: TGCGCCAGCAGCCAAGATCGATGGACTGAAGCTTTCTTT. It translates to CASSQDRWTEAFF.

Many counts were recorded for this clonotype. CDR3: CASSLIWTGGFGAEAFF. Here the CDR3 DNA reads TGTGCCAGCAGCTTAATTTGGACAGGGGGCTTTGGGGCTGAAGCTTTCTTT. The rearrangement joins TRBV7-8 to TRBJ1-1; 11 bases line up with TRBD1. This CDR3 spans 17 amino acids. After removal of 2 bases from V and 6 bases from J, the junction contained 11 bases not matched to a gene. Per germline, CDR1 SGHVS and CDR2 FQNEAQ.

In this sample, this clonotype turned up many times. This chain's CDR3 is CAIQGFSYEQYF. CDR3 coding DNA: TGTGCCATCCAGGGTTTCTCCTACGAGCAGTACTTC. The chain combines TRBV10-3 with TRBJ2-7; tentatively, D is TRBD1 (5 bases). CDR1 is ENHRY, CDR2 SYGVKD, per germline. V dropped 8 bases and J dropped 0 bases, with 8 bases sitting between them. The CDR3 runs 12 residues.

The chain carries TRBV20-1 and TRBJ2-4; no clear D. The CDR3 covers 11 residues. V gave up 3 bases and J gave up 5 bases, with 5 bases separating them. Germline CDR1 DFQATT, CDR2 SNEGSKA (reference sequence). CDR3 coding DNA: TGCAGTGCTAGTGGACAAAACATTCAGTACTTC. Residues: CSASGQNIQYF.